The 25 T cell receptor beta chains reported below all come from one sample, sequenced in a study of blood T cells in healthy people across ages. With a J-beta primer mix and a sample-barcoded 5' primer, a second PCR ran about 7 to 12 cycles. From the 5' RACE reads, TCRdb called clonotypes with MiXCR, one entry per CDR3 protein. The sample holds roughly 800,000 distinct CDR3 sequences, approximately 35% seen once. The sequenced sample consisted of blood. Every receptor here comes from a man between 18 and 35 years old in good health.

This sequence joins TRBV4-2 and TRBJ2-7; maybe TRBD2 (6 bases). The V and J ends lost 0 bases and 0 bases respectively, with 9 bases between them. The CDR3 consists of 15 residues. Germline V lookup: CDR1 LGHNA, CDR2 YNFKEQ. CDR3 DNA: TGTGCCAGCAGCCAAGAGACCGGGAGCTCCTACGAGCAGTACTTC. This gives the protein CASSQETGSSYEQYF.

This clonotype appeared a single time. CDR3 residues: CASNPGQGFGTDTQYF. The CDR3 nucleotides read TGTGCCAGCAACCCCGGACAGGGGTTCGGCACAGATACGCAGTATTTT. The chain has TRBV7-3 and TRBJ2-3; 9 bases line up with TRBD1. This CDR3 comprises 16 residues. Per germline, CDR1 SGHTA and CDR2 FQGTGA. V gave up 7 bases and J gave up 1 base; unmatched junction bases: 9.

This clonotype was counted between two and nine times. The V gene is TRBV4-2, the J gene TRBJ2-1, with D unclear. There are 14 residues in the CDR3. V lost 7 bases and J 3 bases, leaving 13 bases between the germline ends. Germline loops: CDR1 LGHNA, CDR2 YNFKEQ. The CDR3, as DNA: TGTGCCAGCATCGCGCCGGGTCACTACAATGAGCAGTTCTTC. Its translation: CASIAPGHYNEQFF.

The chain combines TRBV4-2 with TRBJ1-6; D not resolved. The CDR3 is 15 residues long. Germline CDR1 LGHNA, CDR2 YNFKEQ. Trimming took off 2 bases at V and 3 bases at J, with 8 bases between the two ends. As DNA, the CDR3 is TGTGCCAGCAGCCAACCCCAGATCTATAATTCACCCCTCCACTTT. Its translation is CASSQPQIYNSPLHF.

With regard to this clonotype: A much larger clone lies a single base off, so this may be a read error. The chain recombines TRBV20-1 with TRBJ1-2, with D possibly being TRBD1 (5 bases). V dropped 6 bases and J dropped 6 bases, with 20 bases sitting between them. The CDR3 runs 14 residues. CDR1 and CDR2 (germline): DFQATT, SNEGSKA (reference sequence). This CDR3 reads CSAQTGAAVDGYTF. The CDR3 coding sequence is TGCAGTGCGCAGACTGGGGCGGCCGTCGATGGCTACACCTTC.

This clonotype occurred many times. The chain couples TRBV29-1 to TRBJ2-7; D may be TRBD2 (7 bases). With 8 bases removed from V and 1 base from J, the gap between germline ends came to 12 bases. This CDR3 has 12 amino acids. Germline CDR1 and CDR2: SQVTM and ANQGSEA. CDR3 in DNA: TGCAGCATAGGGGGGGGATCCTACGAGCAGTACTTC. Translating gives CSIGGGSYEQYF.

The chain joins TRBV12-3 or TRBV12-4 to TRBJ2-3, with D uncertain. Trimming stripped 7 bases from V and 4 bases from J, with 9 bases between. The CDR3 has 12 residues. This chain's CDR3 is CASNGGADTQYF. CDR3 bases: TGTGCCAGCAATGGCGGCGCAGATACGCAGTATTTT.

CDR3 nucleotides: TGCGCCAGCAGCCCCCAAGTTGGGTCCTCCTACAATGAGCAGTTCTTC. It is translated as CASSPQVGSSYNEQFF. The chain uses TRBV4-3 and TRBJ2-1; D unresolved. Deletions cut 4 bases from V and 0 bases from J, with 13 bases between. Germline CDR1 and CDR2: LGHNA and YSLEER. The CDR3 has 16 residues.

For this clonotype: Being one base from a much bigger clone, this may be a read error. V and J are TRBV6-5 and TRBJ2-7; TRBD1 aligns across 12 bases. CDR3 length equals 15 residues. The J segment lost 7 bases and the V segment lost 2 bases, leaving 6 bases of the junction unmatched. CDR1 is MNHEY, CDR2 SVGAGI, per germline. The CDR3 is CASSYRGQGAYEQYF. In nucleotides, the CDR3 is TGTGCCAGCAGTTACCGGGGACAGGGGGCGTATGAGCAGTACTTC.

This rearrangement joins TRBV29-1 to TRBJ1-1; D unresolved. Germline V gene data show CDR1 as SQVTM and CDR2 as ANQGSEA. Deletions cut 2 bases from V and 0 bases from J, with 16 bases between. CDR3 length: 16 amino acids. The CDR3 region has the DNA TGCAGCGTTGAATGGGCCAGTCGGACCATGAACACTGAAGCTTTCTTT. It encodes CSVEWASRTMNTEAFF.

The chain is built from TRBV7-3 and TRBJ2-3; 12 bases match TRBD2. The V gene end was trimmed by 5 bases and the J gene end by 4 bases; junction bases not matched to a gene: 7. The CDR3 is 16 amino acids. The germline V gene encodes CDR1 SGHTA and CDR2 FQGTGA. For the CDR3, the DNA is TGTGCCAGCAGCCAGGGACTAGCGGGCTCGGCAGATACGCAGTATTTT. As protein: CASSQGLAGSADTQYF.

The gene calls are TRBV6-5 and TRBJ1-2, with 7 positions matching TRBD1. The V segment lost 5 bases and the J segment 0 bases; nucleotides outside the gene matches: 6. CDR1 and CDR2 (germline): MNHEY, SVGAGI. CDR3 length: 15 amino acids. In DNA, the CDR3 is TGTGCCAGCAGTCCGGGACAGCAATCTAACTATGGCTACACCTTC. It specifies CASSPGQQSNYGYTF.

This clonotype was counted a few times. The chain combines TRBV5-1 with TRBJ2-1, with TRBD1 matching 8 bases. The CDR3 totals 15 residues. J lost 5 bases, V lost 2 bases, and 6 bases had no gene match. Per the germline V gene, CDR1 is SGHRS and CDR2 is YFSETQ. CDR3 DNA: TGCGCCAGCAGCTTAACAGGGGGTTCGGACAATGAGCAGTTCTTC. Protein sequence: CASSLTGGSDNEQFF.

This clonotype has more than one count but fewer than ten. The chain is built from TRBV7-2 and TRBJ1-5; D unclear. The V and J ends lost 1 base and 4 bases respectively, with 8 bases between them. This CDR3 contains 14 residues. Germline loops: CDR1 SGHTA, CDR2 FQGNSA. The chain's CDR3 is CASSLDLTNQPQHF. The CDR3 nucleotides are TGTGCCAGCAGCTTAGACCTAACAAATCAGCCCCAGCATTTT.

The chain has TRBV7-2 and TRBJ1-2, with D unclear. The CDR3 contains 14 residues. Germline values: CDR1 SGHTA, CDR2 FQGNSA. Trimming cost V 5 bases and J 0 bases, with 10 bases left between them. The CDR3 nucleotides are TGTGCCAGCAGCCCCGGACCTTCTAACTATGGCTACACCTTC. Translated: CASSPGPSNYGYTF.

This clonotype was seen once. CDR3 nucleotides: TGTGCCAGCAGTTTCGGGCAGTCCACTGAAGCTTTCTTT. This codes for CASSFGQSTEAFF. This rearrangement joins TRBV27 to TRBJ1-1; D unresolved. CDR3 length: 13 residues. Germline CDR1 and CDR2: MNHEY and SMNVEV (reference sequence). Trimming took 3 bases from V and 4 from J, leaving 9 bases between them.

The table lists this clonotype with a few counts. The chain is built from TRBV5-1 and TRBJ2-1, with 10 bases identical to TRBD1. Germline values: CDR1 SGHRS, CDR2 YFSETQ. This CDR3 spans 16 amino acids. With V trimmed by 0 bases and J by 8 bases, 8 bases remained unmatched. CDR3 protein: CASSLGGQGFMDEQFF. CDR3 nucleotides: TGCGCCAGCAGCTTGGGGGGACAGGGGTTTATGGATGAGCAGTTCTTC.

V is TRBV7-2 and J is TRBJ2-7; either TRBD1 or TRBD2 may fit D (5 bases each). Germline V lookup: CDR1 SGHTA, CDR2 FQGNSA. CDR3 length: 15 residues. Trimming took off 4 bases at V and 5 bases at J, with 18 bases between the two ends. CDR3 loop: CASSYSRDPSDEQYF. The CDR3 coding sequence is TGTGCCAGCAGCTACTCCCGGGACCCCTCGGACGAGCAGTACTTC.

V gene TRBV15 combines with J gene TRBJ1-1; tentative D call: TRBD1 (6 bases). The CDR3 consists of 14 residues. Germline CDR1 is LNHNV and CDR2 is YYDKDF (reference sequence). V dropped 3 bases and J dropped 6 bases, with 14 bases sitting between them. The CDR3 region is CATSSSTGLPEAFF. CDR3 DNA: TGTGCCACCAGCAGCTCTACAGGGCTCCCTGAAGCTTTCTTT.

The chain is built from TRBV5-1 and TRBJ2-1; no definite D call. The germline V gene has CDR1 SGHRS and CDR2 YFSETQ. V was trimmed by 0 bases and J by 2 bases, leaving 12 bases between them. This CDR3 spans 16 amino acids. The CDR3 DNA sequence: TGCGCCAGCAGCTTGGGTGGGGATCTCACCTACAATGAGCAGTTCTTC. Translating it yields CASSLGGDLTYNEQFF.

This clonotype was counted only a few times. V is TRBV9 and J is TRBJ2-3; 8 bases line up with TRBD1. The CDR3 spans 16 residues. The V and J ends lost 3 bases and 0 bases, in that order; junction bases with no gene match: 6. Looked up from germline, CDR1 is SGDLS and CDR2 is YYNGEE. CDR3 DNA: TGTGCCAGCAGCGCAAACGACAGGGGAAGCACAGATACGCAGTATTTT. It yields the protein CASSANDRGSTDTQYF.

V and J are TRBV7-3 and TRBJ2-4; D remains unclear. With the DNA end fitting TRBJ2-7 better, the J assignment may be wrong. This CDR3 has 14 residues. Per germline, CDR1 SGHTA and CDR2 FQGTGA. Here the CDR3 DNA reads TGTGCCAGCAGCTTACATCCGGGTTCAAACGAGCAGTACTTC. It yields the protein CASSLHPGSNEQYF.

The J gene is TRBJ2-2, the V gene TRBV10-3; 13 bases fit TRBD2. The CDR3 totals 18 residues. V lost 2 bases to trimming and J lost 0 bases; unmatched junction nucleotides: 3. The V gene's germline CDR1 is ENHRY and CDR2 SYGVKD. The CDR3 DNA reads as TGTGCCATCAGTGAGGGACTAGCGGGGGCCACGAACACCGGGGAGCTGTTTTTT. It yields the protein CAISEGLAGATNTGELFF.

This clonotype was detected many times. The V and J genes are TRBV7-9 and TRBJ2-3, with D maybe TRBD2 (6 bases). The CDR3 consists of 14 residues. Trimming left V 4 bases short and J 11 bases short, with 19 bases between. Germline CDR1 SEHNR, CDR2 FQNEAQ (reference sequence). CDR3 in amino acids: CASSYTGTGPRQYF. The CDR3 bases are TGTGCCAGCAGCTATACGGGGACTGGACCAAGGCAGTATTTT.

This clonotype was found a few times. V and J are TRBV2 and TRBJ1-1; D is possibly TRBD1 (5 bases). The V gene lost 1 base and the J gene lost 1 base, with 16 bases spanning the gap. The CDR3 length is 17 residues. The germline gives CDR1 SNHLY, CDR2 FYNNEI. The DNA of the CDR3 is TGTGCCAGCAGTGAAGTCGTGGGGGTTCCCAGGAACACTGAAGCTTTCTTT. As protein: CASSEVVGVPRNTEAFF.